The 23 T cell receptor beta chains presented below share a single source sample, sequenced in a study of a mutant IDH1 vaccine in newly diagnosed glioma. Time point defined: baseline, week 1 (first vaccination visit). Treatment indicated: pre-vaccination baseline after standard-of-care therapy. The table came from immunoSEQ multiplex PCR; TCRdb's copy has only in-frame clones and leaves some out. In the table there are about 38,000 clones, 60% to 80% of which are singletons. This sample comprised PBMCs, obtained from a glioma patient treated with radiotherapy, temozolomide or both. The receptors were gathered from a man between 35 and 55 years old with glioma. Some clones in this sample may be carry-over from other donors' samples.

The rearrangement uses TRBV5-1 and TRBJ1-1; D gene unclear. The CDR3 contains 11 residues. Trimming removed 4 bases from V and 7 bases from J, with 8 bases in between. Germline CDR1 SGHRS, CDR2 YFSETQ. The CDR3 coding sequence is TGCGCCAGCAGCGGAGGACGTGAAGCTTTCTTT. It yields the protein CASSGGREAFF.

The chain uses TRBV5-1 and TRBJ1-5; a possible D gene is TRBD1 (5 bases). The CDR3 spans 13 residues. Per the germline V gene, CDR1 is SGHRS and CDR2 is YFSETQ. Trimming cost V 1 base and J 6 bases, with 8 bases left between them. DNA of the CDR3: TGCGCCAGCAGCTTGACTGGGGGTCAGCCCCAGCATTTT. Translated, it gives CASSLTGGQPQHF.

This clone was detected a few times. The V call is TRBV11-2, the J call TRBJ1-1, with a tentative D call TRBD1 (5 bases). The CDR3 spans 16 residues. Germline lookup yields CDR1 SGHAT and CDR2 FQNNGV. V gave up 1 base and J gave up 0 bases, with 12 bases separating them. CDR3 loop: CASSLVLGPMNTEAFF. In DNA form, the CDR3 reads TGTGCCAGCAGCTTAGTTTTGGGACCCATGAACACTGAAGCTTTCTTT. The entire variable domain, with the rest obtained from reference TRBV11-2 and TRBJ1-1, is as follows: EAGVAQSPRYKIIEKRQSVAFWCNPISGHATLYWYQQILGQGPKLLIQFQNNGVVDDSQLPKDRFSAERLKGVDSTLKIQPAKLEDSAVYLCASSLVLGPMNTEAFFGQGTRLTVV.

There are a few counts of this clone. The chain's CDR3 is CASSSRRNTIYF. CDR3 DNA sequence: TGTGCCAGCAGTTCACGTCGAAACACCATATATTTT. The chain combines TRBV6-5 with TRBJ1-3; D not certain. Trimming removed 4 bases at V and 5 bases at J, with 6 bases between. The germline CDR1 and CDR2 sequences are MNHEY and SVGAGI. This CDR3 spans 12 amino acids.

The genes are TRBV4-3 and TRBJ1-4, with D unresolved. The CDR3 runs to 15 residues. V lost 3 bases, J lost 6 bases, and 14 bases lay in between. CDR1 and CDR2 from the germline V gene are LGHNA and YSLEER. CDR3 DNA sequence: TGCGCCAGCAGCCAGGACTTACAAGGTTATGAAAAACTGTTTTTT. Its protein product is CASSQDLQGYEKLFF.

This clone has just a few counts. V usage is TRBV7-9 and J usage is TRBJ1-6, with D possibly being TRBD1 (6 bases). Trimming left V 8 bases short and J 4 bases short, with 15 bases between. Germline CDR1 reads SEHNR; CDR2 reads FQNEAQ (reference sequence). CDR3 size: 15 residues. The CDR3, as DNA: TGTGCCAGCTCACGGGACACCCGATATAATTCACCCCTCCACTTT. The encoded protein is CASSRDTRYNSPLHF.

The rearrangement links TRBV13 to TRBJ2-3; D gene ambiguous. Germline-derived CDR1 and CDR2 are PRHDT and FYEKMQ (reference sequence). The germline V and J ends were trimmed by 4 bases and 6 bases, with 5 bases remaining between them. This CDR3 region has 11 residues. The CDR3 spells CASSSEDTQYF. The DNA of the CDR3 is TGTGCCAGCAGCTCAGAGGATACGCAGTATTTT.

The rearrangement uses TRBV6-5 and TRBJ2-1, with D possibly matching TRBD2 (6 bases). CDR1 MNHEY and CDR2 SVGAGI come from the germline V gene. V was clipped by 5 bases and J by 1 base, with 12 bases between them. There are 15 residues in the CDR3. CDR3 in amino acids: CASSPGGESYNEQFF. Here the CDR3 DNA reads TGTGCCAGCAGTCCAGGCGGGGAGTCCTACAATGAGCAGTTCTTC.

This clone was picked up a small number of times. This chain joins TRBV18 and TRBJ1-1, with TRBD1 matching 7 bases. V trimming: 4 bases; J trimming: 6 bases; junction bases outside the gene matches: 5. The CDR3 runs to 13 residues. CDR1 is KGHSH, CDR2 LQKENI, per germline. CDR3 nucleotide sequence: TGTGCCAGCTCACTCGACAGGGTGGCTGAAGCTTTCTTT. Its translation: CASSLDRVAEAFF. Complete variable domain (other parts from reference TRBV18 and TRBJ1-1): NAGVMQNPRHLVRRRGQEARLRCSPMKGHSHVYWYRQLPEEGLKFMVYLQKENIIDESGMPKERFSAEFPKEGPSILRIQQVVRGDSAAYFCASSLDRVAEAFFGQGTRLTVV.

The rearrangement joins TRBV5-1 to TRBJ1-3, with 7 nucleotides matching TRBD1. Trimming removed 2 bases from V and 8 bases from J; junction bases left unmatched: 10. Germline lookup yields CDR1 SGHRS and CDR2 YFSETQ. The CDR3 runs to 15 residues. In nucleotides, the CDR3 is TGCGCCAGCAGCTTAACGGACAGGCGAGTAGACACCATATATTTT. Protein: CASSLTDRRVDTIYF.

DNA of the CDR3: TGTGCCAGCCAGACCGGGACAGGGTTTTCCGGGGAGCTGTTTTTT. Its protein is CASQTGTGFSGELFF. V is TRBV2 and J is TRBJ2-2; 9 nucleotides agree with TRBD1. The CDR3 consists of 15 residues. V was pared by 8 bases and J by 6 bases, with 10 bases of the junction left unmatched. CDR1 and CDR2 (germline): SNHLY, FYNNEI. The full variable domain, in which reference TRBV2 and TRBJ2-2 provide the parts outside the CDR3, is EPEVTQTPSHQVTQMGQEVILRCVPISNHLYFYWYRQILGQKVEFLVSFYNNEISEKSEIFDDQFSVERPDGSNFTLKIRSTKLEDSAMYFCASQTGTGFSGELFFGEGSRLTVL.

This clone was detected once. J is TRBJ2-5 and V is TRBV2, with D unclear. Germline V gene data show CDR1 as SNHLY and CDR2 as FYNNEI. The ends were cut back, 7 bases at V and 2 bases at J, with 8 bases in the middle. The CDR3 runs 12 residues. The CDR3 DNA sequence: TGTGCCAGCATGAGCCGGCAAGAGACCCAGTACTTC. This gives the protein CASMSRQETQYF.

The chain is built from TRBV19 and TRBJ1-1, with TRBD1 matching 10 bases. The V gene's germline CDR1 is LNHDA and CDR2 SQIVND (reference sequence). V shed 5 bases, J shed 7 bases, and the junction held 10 bases outside the gene matches. The CDR3 totals 15 residues. The CDR3 here is CASSLSAGTGDEAFF. CDR3 nucleotide sequence: TGTGCCAGTAGTCTTTCTGCCGGGACAGGGGATGAAGCTTTCTTT.

This chain connects TRBV7-9 to TRBJ2-1, with 7 bases aligning to TRBD2. Per germline, CDR1 SEHNR and CDR2 FQNEAQ (reference sequence). This CDR3 has 14 residues. The trim removed 4 bases at V and 4 bases at J, leaving 4 bases unmatched. CDR3 protein: CASSWGGEYNEQFF. The CDR3 DNA is TGTGCCAGCAGCTGGGGGGGAGAATACAATGAGCAGTTCTTC. The full variable domain, rest sourced from reference TRBV7-9 and TRBJ2-1, is DTGVSQNPRHKITKRGQNVTFRCDPISEHNRLYWYRQTLGQGPEFLTYFQNEAQLEKSRLLSDRFSAERPKGSFSTLEIQRTEQGDSAMYLCASSWGGEYNEQFFGPGTRLTVL.

This clone was seen only a few times. V is TRBV5-1 and J is TRBJ2-3; D call uncertain. The CDR3 runs 14 residues. Trimming stripped 0 bases from V and 2 bases from J, with 7 bases between. Germline-derived CDR1 and CDR2 are SGHRS and YFSETQ. The CDR3 nucleotides read TGCGCCAGCAGCTTGGAGGCTGTCACAGATACGCAGTATTTT. Its translation is CASSLEAVTDTQYF.

The chain employs TRBV29-1 and TRBJ2-3; D is ambiguous. The CDR3 loop spans 14 amino acids. Germline CDR1 reads SQVTM; CDR2 reads ANQGSEA. V was cut by 4 bases and J by 0 bases, with 11 bases left in between. The CDR3 DNA reads as TGCAGCGTTGGGAGTCGTTCTAGCACAGATACGCAGTATTTT. It codes for CSVGSRSSTDTQYF.

The CDR3 spells CASSGLLAGYWGEQFF. The CDR3 DNA sequence: TGTGCCAGCAGTGGATTGCTAGCGGGATACTGGGGTGAGCAGTTCTTC. This chain joins TRBV25-1 and TRBJ2-1; TRBD2 matches at 9 bases. Looked up from germline, CDR1 is MGHDK and CDR2 is SYGVNS. With V trimmed by 4 bases and J by 9 bases, 13 bases remained unmatched. The CDR3 runs to 16 residues.

The V call is TRBV7-9, the J call TRBJ1-1, with D hard to call. Germline V lookup: CDR1 SEHNR, CDR2 FQNEAQ (reference sequence). The CDR3 sequence is 14 residues long. Trimming took off 0 bases at V and 4 bases at J, with 9 bases between the two ends. CDR3 DNA sequence: TGTGCCAGCAGCTTAGCATGGGTCAGCACTGAAGCTTTCTTT. It codes for CASSLAWVSTEAFF.

The chain uses TRBV19 and TRBJ2-7; D uncertain. This CDR3 contains 12 residues. Germline CDR1 is LNHDA and CDR2 is SQIVND (reference sequence). V was clipped by 6 bases and J by 1 base, with 7 bases between them. The CDR3 spells CASSETSYEQYF. DNA for the CDR3: TGTGCCAGTAGCGAGACTTCCTACGAGCAGTACTTC.

The V call is TRBV11-2, the J call TRBJ1-1; TRBD1 agrees at 9 bases. The CDR3 is 16 amino acids. The V and J ends lost 4 bases and 6 bases, in that order; junction bases with no gene match: 12. Germline CDR1 reads SGHAT; CDR2 reads FQNNGV. CDR3 DNA: TGTGCCAGCAGCTCTACGGCCGGGACAGGGATTTCTGAAGCTTTCTTT. This translates into CASSSTAGTGISEAFF.

The rearrangement joins TRBV11-2 to TRBJ2-7; TRBD2 aligns across 12 bases. The CDR3 sequence is 19 residues long. Per the germline V gene, CDR1 is SGHAT and CDR2 is FQNNGV. V lost 4 bases, J lost 1 base, and 14 bases stayed unmatched. DNA of the CDR3: TGTGCCAGCAGCTCAACTAGCGGGGGGCACCTTCTCCTATCCTACGAGCAGTACTTC. Its protein product is CASSSTSGGHLLLSYEQYF.

This chain connects TRBV4-2 to TRBJ1-3; 8 positions agree with TRBD1. CDR1 is LGHNA, CDR2 YNFKEQ, per germline. The V and J ends lost 4 bases and 0 bases, in that order; junction bases with no gene match: 14. The CDR3 loop spans 19 amino acids. CDR3 DNA sequence: TGTGCCAGCAGCCCAGGGACAGGACTACTCCTCTCCTCTGGAAACACCATATATTTT. It yields the protein CASSPGTGLLLSSGNTIYF.

The J gene is TRBJ1-2, the V gene TRBV5-1; 8 bases are a match to TRBD1. Germline lookup yields CDR1 SGHRS and CDR2 YFSETQ. This CDR3 is 15 amino acids long. V shed 3 bases and J 6 bases; nucleotides not matched to a gene: 10. The CDR3 region has the DNA TGCGCCAGCAGCTACTGGGACAGGCGACGAAATGGCTACACCTTC. Its protein product is CASSYWDRRRNGYTF.